This TCR beta chain was profiled in a study of T cells in localized non-small cell lung cancer. Measured with immunoSEQ multiplex PCR; TCRdb has only the in-frame clones, and not every one. Among tens of thousands of clones listed, 70% to 90% were seen once. With respect to this clone: Its cognate antigen is unknown.

Germline CDR1 is SGDLS and CDR2 is YYNGEE. Germline trimming cut 0 bases from V and 2 bases from J; bases unmatched to any gene: 13. The CDR3 totals 18 residues. Broader study findings: Adjacent lung held a median roughly 50 of the top 100 tumor clones. A denser population of T cells in blood accompanied longer overall survival. Clonality peaked in uninvolved adjacent lung rather than tumor.

This clonotype was obtained from a man between 40 and 70 years old with stage II lung adenocarcinoma. The V gene is TRBV9, the J gene TRBJ2-7, with 8 nucleotides matching TRBD1. Sequencing used PBMCs, obtained before any cancer treatment. The CDR3 loop is CASSVAPGQGEAAYEQYF. The CDR3 DNA reads TGTGCCAGCAGCGTAGCACCAGGACAGGGCGAAGCAGCCTACGAGCAGTACTTC.